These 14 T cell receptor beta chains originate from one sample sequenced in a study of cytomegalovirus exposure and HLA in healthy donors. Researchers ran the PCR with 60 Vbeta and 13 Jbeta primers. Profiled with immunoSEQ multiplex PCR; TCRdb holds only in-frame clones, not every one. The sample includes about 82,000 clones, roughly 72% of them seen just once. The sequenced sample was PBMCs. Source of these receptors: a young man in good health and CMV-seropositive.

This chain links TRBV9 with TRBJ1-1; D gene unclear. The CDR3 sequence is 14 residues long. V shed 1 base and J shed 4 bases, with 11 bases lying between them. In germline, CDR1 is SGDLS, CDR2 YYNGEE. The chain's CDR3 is CASSVSIGGTEAFF. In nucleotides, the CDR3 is TGTGCCAGCAGCGTAAGTATCGGAGGCACTGAAGCTTTCTTT. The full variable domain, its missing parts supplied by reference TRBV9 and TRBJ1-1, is DSGVTQTPKHLITATGQRVTLRCSPRSGDLSVYWYQQSLDQGLQFLIQYYNGEERAKGNILERFSAQQFPDLHSELNLSSLELGDSALYFCASSVSIGGTEAFFGQGTRLTVV.

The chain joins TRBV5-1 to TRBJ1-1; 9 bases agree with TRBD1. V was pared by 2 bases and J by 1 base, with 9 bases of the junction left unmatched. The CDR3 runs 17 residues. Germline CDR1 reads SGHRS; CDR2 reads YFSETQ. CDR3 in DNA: TGCGCCAGCAGCTTCCCGGGACAGGGAGGTTGGAACACTGAAGCTTTCTTT. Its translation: CASSFPGQGGWNTEAFF.

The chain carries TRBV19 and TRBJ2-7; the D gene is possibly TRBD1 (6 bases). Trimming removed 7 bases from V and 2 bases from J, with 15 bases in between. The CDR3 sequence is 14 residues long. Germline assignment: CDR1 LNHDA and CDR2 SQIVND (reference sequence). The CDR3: CASTPMDSPYEQYF. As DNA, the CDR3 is TGTGCCAGTACACCGATGGACAGTCCCTACGAGCAGTACTTC. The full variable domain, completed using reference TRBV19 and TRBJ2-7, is DGGITQSPKYLFRKEGQNVTLSCEQNLNHDAMYWYRQDPGQGLRLIYYSQIVNDFQKGDIAEGYSVSREKKESFPLTVTSAQKNPTAFYLCASTPMDSPYEQYFGPGTRLTVT.

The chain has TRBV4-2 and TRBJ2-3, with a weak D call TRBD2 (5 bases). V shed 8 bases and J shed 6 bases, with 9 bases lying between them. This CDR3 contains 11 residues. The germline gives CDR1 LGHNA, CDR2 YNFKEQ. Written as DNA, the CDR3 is TGTGCCAGCCGGGAAGCGGATACGCAGTATTTT. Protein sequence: CASREADTQYF.

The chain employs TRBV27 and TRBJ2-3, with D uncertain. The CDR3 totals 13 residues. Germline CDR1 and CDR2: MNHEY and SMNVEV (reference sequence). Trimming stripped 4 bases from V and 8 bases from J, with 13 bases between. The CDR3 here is CASSSTTAGTQYF. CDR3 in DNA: TGTGCCAGCAGTTCCACCACAGCAGGTACGCAGTATTTT.

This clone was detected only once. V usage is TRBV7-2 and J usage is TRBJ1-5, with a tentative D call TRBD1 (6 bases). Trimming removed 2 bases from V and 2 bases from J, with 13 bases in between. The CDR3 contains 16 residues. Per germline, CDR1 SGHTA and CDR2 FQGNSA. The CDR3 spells CASSLMGGQGNQPQHF. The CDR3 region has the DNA TGTGCCAGCAGCTTAATGGGGGGGCAGGGCAATCAGCCCCAGCATTTT.

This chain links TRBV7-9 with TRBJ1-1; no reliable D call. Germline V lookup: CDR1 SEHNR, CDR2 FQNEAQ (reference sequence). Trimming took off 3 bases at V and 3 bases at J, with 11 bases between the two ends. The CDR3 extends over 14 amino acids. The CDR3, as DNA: TGTGCCAGCAGCTTCGACACGAGGGACACTGAAGCTTTCTTT. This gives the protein CASSFDTRDTEAFF.

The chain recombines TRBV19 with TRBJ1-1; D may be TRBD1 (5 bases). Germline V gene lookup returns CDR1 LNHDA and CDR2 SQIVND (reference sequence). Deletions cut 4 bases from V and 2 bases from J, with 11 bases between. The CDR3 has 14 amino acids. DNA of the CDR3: TGTGCCAGTAGTACTTATGACAGAAACACTGAAGCTTTCTTT. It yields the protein CASSTYDRNTEAFF.

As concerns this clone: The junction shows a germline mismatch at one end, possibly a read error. CDR3 sequence: CASSEALGDSLDHF. The DNA for the CDR3 is TGTGCCAGCAGTGAAGCGCTAGGGGACAGCCTGGACCACTTC. V and J are TRBV2 and TRBJ2-7; TRBD1 matches at 7 bases. CDR1 and CDR2 from the germline V gene are SNHLY and FYNNEI. The CDR3 is made up of 14 amino acids.

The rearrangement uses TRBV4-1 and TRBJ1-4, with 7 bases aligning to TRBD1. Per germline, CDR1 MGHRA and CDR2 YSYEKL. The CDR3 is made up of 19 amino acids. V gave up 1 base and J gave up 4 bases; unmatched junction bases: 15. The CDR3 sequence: CASSQGYGLRDSYNEKLFF. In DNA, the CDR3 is TGCGCCAGCAGCCAAGGTTATGGGCTCCGGGACAGTTATAATGAAAAACTGTTTTTT.

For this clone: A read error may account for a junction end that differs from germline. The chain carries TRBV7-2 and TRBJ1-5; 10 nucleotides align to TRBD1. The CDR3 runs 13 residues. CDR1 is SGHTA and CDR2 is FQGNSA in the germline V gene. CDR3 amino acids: CASSDDRGQPQNF. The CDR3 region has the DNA TGTGCCAGCAGCGACGACAGGGGGCAGCCCCAGAATTTT. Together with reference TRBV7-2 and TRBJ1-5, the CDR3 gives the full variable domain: GAGVSQSPSNKVTEKGKDVELRCDPISGHTALYWYRQSLGQGLEFLIYFQGNSAPDKSGLPSDRFSAERTGGSVSTLTIQRTQQEDSAVYLCASSDDRGQPQNFGDGTRLSIL.

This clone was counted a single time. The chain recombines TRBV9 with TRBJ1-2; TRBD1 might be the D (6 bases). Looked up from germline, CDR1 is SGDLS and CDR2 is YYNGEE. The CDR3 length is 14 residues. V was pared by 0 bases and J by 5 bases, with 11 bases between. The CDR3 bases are TGTGCCAGCAGCGTAGACAGGGCACCTTATGGCTACACCTTC. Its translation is CASSVDRAPYGYTF.

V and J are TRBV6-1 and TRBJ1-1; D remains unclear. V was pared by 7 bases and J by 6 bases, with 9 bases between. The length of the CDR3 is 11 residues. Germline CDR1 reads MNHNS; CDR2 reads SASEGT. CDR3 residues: CASKEVPEAFF. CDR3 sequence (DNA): TGTGCCAGCAAGGAGGTTCCTGAAGCTTTCTTT.

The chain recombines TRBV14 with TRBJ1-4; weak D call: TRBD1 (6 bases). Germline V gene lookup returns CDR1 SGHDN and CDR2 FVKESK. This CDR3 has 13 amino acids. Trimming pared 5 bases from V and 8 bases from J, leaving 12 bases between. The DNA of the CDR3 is TGTGCCAGCAGCTCGGACAGTAGGGAAAAACTGTTTTTT. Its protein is CASSSDSREKLFF.